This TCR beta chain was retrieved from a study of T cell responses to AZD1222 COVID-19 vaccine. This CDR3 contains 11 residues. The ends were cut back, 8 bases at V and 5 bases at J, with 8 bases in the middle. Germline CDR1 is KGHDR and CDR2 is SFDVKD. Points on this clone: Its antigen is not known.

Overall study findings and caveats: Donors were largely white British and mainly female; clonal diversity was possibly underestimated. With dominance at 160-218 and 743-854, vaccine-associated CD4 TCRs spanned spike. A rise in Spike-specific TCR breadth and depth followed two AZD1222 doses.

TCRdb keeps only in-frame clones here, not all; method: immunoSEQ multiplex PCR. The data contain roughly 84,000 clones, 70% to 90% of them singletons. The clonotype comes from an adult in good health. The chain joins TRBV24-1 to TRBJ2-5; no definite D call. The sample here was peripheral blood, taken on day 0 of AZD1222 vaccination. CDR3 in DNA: TGTGCCACCACCGCAAGGGAGACCCAGTACTTC. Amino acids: CATTARETQYF.